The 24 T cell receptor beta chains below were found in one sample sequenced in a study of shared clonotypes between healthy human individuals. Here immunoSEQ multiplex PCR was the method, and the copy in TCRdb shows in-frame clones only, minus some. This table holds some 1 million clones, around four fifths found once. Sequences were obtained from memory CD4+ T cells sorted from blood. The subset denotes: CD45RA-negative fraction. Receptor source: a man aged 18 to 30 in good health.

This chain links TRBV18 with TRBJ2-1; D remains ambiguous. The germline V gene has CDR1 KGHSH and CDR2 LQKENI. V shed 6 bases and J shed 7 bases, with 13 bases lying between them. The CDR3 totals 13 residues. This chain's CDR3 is CASSEGPPNEQFF. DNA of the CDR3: TGTGCCAGCTCGGAAGGCCCTCCGAATGAGCAGTTCTTC.

CDR3 sequence reads: CASSPRTGSAYEQYF. The CDR3 nucleotides read TGCGCCAGCAGCCCGCGGACTGGAAGCGCGTACGAGCAGTACTTC. The chain couples TRBV5-1 to TRBJ2-7; possible D gene TRBD2, 5 bases. The CDR3 runs 15 residues. In germline, CDR1 is SGHRS, CDR2 YFSETQ. V was pared by 4 bases and J by 4 bases, with 18 bases between.

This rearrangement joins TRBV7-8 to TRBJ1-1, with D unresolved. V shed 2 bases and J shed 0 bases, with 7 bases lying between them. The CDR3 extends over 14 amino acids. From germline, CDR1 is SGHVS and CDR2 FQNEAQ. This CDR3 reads CASSLMTLNTEAFF. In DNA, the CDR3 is TGTGCCAGCAGCTTAATGACGTTGAACACTGAAGCTTTCTTT.

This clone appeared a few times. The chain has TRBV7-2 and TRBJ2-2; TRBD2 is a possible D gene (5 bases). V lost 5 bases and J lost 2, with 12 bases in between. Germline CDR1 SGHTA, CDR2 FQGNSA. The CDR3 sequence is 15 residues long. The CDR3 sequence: CASSPGDGNTGELFF. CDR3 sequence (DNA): TGTGCCAGCAGCCCCGGGGATGGCAACACCGGGGAGCTGTTTTTT.

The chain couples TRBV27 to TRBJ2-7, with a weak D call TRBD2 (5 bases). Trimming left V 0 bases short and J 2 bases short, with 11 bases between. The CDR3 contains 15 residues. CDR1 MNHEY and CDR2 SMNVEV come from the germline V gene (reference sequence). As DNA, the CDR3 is TGTGCCAGCAGTTTATCCGGGGTCGGGACCTACGAGCAGTACTTC. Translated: CASSLSGVGTYEQYF.

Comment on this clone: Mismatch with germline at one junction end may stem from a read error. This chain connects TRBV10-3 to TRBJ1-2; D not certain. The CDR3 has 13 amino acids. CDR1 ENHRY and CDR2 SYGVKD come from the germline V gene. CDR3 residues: CAITEDVSYGYTF. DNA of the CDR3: TGTGCCATCACTGAGGACGTGAGCTATGGCTACACCTTC.

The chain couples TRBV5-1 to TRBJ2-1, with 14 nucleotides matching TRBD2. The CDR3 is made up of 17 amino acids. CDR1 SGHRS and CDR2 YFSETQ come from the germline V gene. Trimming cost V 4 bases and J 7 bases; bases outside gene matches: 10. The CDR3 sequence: CASSPTGLAGGRNEQFF. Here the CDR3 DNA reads TGCGCCAGCAGCCCAACCGGACTAGCGGGAGGAAGGAATGAGCAGTTCTTC.

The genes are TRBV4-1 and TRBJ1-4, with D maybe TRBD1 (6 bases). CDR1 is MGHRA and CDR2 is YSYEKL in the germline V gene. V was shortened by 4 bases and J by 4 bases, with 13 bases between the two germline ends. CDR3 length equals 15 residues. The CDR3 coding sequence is TGCGCCAGCAGCCCGATCGGACAGTTTAATGAAAAACTGTTTTTT. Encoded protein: CASSPIGQFNEKLFF.

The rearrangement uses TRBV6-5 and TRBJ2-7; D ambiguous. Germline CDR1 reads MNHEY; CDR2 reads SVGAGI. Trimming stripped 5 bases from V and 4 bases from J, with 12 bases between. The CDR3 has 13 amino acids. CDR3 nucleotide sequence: TGTGCCAGCAGTGGCCCGCAGAAGTACGAGCAGTACTTC. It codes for CASSGPQKYEQYF.

The CDR3 region is CASSQVGAPTDTQYF. CDR3 nucleotides: TGCGCCAGCAGCCAAGTCGGGGCCCCCACAGATACGCAGTATTTT. V and J are TRBV4-1 and TRBJ2-3, with D perhaps being TRBD1 or TRBD2 (5 bases each). Germline CDR1 MGHRA, CDR2 YSYEKL. This CDR3 contains 15 residues. Trimming removed 1 base at V and 2 bases at J, with 10 bases between.

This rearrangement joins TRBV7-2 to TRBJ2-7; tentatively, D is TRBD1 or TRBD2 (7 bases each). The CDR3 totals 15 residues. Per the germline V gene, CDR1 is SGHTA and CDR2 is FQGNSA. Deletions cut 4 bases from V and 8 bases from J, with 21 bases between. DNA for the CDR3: TGTGCCAGCAGCTCCGATTCAGGGGGGGTTCGACAGCAGTACTTC. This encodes CASSSDSGGVRQQYF.

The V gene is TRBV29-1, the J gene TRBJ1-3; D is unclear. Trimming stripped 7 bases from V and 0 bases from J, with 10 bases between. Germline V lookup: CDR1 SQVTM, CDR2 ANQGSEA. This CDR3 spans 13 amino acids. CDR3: CSAVRSSGNTIYF. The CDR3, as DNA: TGCAGCGCCGTCAGGTCCTCTGGAAACACCATATATTTT.

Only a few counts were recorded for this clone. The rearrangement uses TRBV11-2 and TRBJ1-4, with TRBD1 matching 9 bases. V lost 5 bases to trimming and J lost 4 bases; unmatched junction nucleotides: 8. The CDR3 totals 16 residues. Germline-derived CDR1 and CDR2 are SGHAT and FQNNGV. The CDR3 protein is CASSQGTGKINEKLFF. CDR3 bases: TGTGCCAGCAGCCAGGGGACAGGGAAGATTAATGAAAAACTGTTTTTT.

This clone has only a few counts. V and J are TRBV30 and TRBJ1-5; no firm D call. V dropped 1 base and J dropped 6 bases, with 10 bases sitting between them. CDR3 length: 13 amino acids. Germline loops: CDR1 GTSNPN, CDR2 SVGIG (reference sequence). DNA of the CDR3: TGTGCCTGGAGTGGGGAAGCTAGTCAGCCCCAGCATTTT. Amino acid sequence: CAWSGEASQPQHF.

The CDR3 nucleotides read TGTGCCAGCAGTTACCTAGGGACAAGGTACAATGAGCAGTTCTTC. Translating it yields CASSYLGTRYNEQFF. The gene calls are TRBV7-2 and TRBJ2-1, with a tentative D call TRBD1 (6 bases). The germline V gene has CDR1 SGHTA and CDR2 FQGNSA. There are 15 residues in the CDR3. Trimming pared 6 bases from V and 4 bases from J, leaving 16 bases between.

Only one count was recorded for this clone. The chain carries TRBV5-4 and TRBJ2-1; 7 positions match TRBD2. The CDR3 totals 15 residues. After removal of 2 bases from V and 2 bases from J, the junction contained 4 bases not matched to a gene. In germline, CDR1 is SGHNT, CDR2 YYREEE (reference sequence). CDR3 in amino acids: CASSFPGGAYNEQFF. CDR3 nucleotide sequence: TGTGCCAGCAGCTTTCCGGGGGGAGCCTACAATGAGCAGTTCTTC.

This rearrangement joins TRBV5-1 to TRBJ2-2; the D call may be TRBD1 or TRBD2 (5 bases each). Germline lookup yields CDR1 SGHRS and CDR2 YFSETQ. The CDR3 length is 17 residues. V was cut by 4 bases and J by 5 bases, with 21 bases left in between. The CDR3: CASSPPQSGPPTGELFF. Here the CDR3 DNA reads TGCGCCAGCAGCCCCCCCCAATCGGGGCCCCCGACCGGGGAGCTGTTTTTT.

This chain's CDR3 is CASSILTSGTYNEQFF. The CDR3 DNA is TGTGCCAGTAGTATACTGACTAGCGGAACCTACAATGAGCAGTTCTTC. The chain employs TRBV19 and TRBJ2-1; TRBD2 aligns across 9 bases. This CDR3 has 16 amino acids. Unmatched junction bases numbered 4, after V lost 2 bases and J lost 2 bases. In germline, CDR1 is LNHDA, CDR2 SQIVND (reference sequence).

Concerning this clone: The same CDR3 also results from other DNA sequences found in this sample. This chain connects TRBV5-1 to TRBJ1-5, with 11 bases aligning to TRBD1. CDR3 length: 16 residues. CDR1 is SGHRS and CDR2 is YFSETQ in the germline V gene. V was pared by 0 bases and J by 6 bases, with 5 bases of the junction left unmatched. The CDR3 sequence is CASSLGTGGEGQPQHF. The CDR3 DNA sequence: TGCGCCAGCAGCTTGGGGACAGGGGGCGAAGGTCAGCCCCAGCATTTT.

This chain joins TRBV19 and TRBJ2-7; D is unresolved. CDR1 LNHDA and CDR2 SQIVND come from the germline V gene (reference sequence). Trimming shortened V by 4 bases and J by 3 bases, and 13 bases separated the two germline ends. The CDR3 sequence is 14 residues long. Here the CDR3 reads CASSKGSSNYEQYF. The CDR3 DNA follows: TGTGCCAGTAGTAAAGGCAGCTCGAACTACGAGCAGTACTTC.

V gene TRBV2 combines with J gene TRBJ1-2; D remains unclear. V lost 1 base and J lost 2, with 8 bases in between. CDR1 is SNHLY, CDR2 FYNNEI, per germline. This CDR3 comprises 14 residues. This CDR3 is CASSEGRRNYGYTF. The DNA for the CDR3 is TGTGCCAGCAGTGAAGGGAGGAGGAACTATGGCTACACCTTC.

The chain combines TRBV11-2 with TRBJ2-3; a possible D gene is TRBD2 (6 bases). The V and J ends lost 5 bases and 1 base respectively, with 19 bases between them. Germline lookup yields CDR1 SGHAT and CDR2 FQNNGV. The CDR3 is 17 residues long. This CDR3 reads CASSLGAGTPRTDTQYF. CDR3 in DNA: TGTGCCAGCAGCCTAGGGGCAGGGACTCCTCGCACAGATACGCAGTATTTT. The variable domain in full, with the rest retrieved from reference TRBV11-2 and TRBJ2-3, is EAGVAQSPRYKIIEKRQSVAFWCNPISGHATLYWYQQILGQGPKLLIQFQNNGVVDDSQLPKDRFSAERLKGVDSTLKIQPAKLEDSAVYLCASSLGAGTPRTDTQYFGPGTRLTVL.

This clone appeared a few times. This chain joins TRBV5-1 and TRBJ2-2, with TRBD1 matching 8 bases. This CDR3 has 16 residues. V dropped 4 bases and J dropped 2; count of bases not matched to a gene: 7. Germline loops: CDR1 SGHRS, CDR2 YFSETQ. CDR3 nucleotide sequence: TGCGCCAGCAGCCACACAGGGGGTAGTAACACCGGGGAGCTGTTTTTT. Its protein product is CASSHTGGSNTGELFF.

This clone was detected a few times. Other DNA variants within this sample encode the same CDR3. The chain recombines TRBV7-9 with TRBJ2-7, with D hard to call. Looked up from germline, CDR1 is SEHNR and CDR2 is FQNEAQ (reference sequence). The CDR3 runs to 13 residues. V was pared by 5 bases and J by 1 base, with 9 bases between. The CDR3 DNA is TGTGCCAGCAGCCGTCAGGAGTCCTACGAGCAGTACTTC. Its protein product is CASSRQESYEQYF. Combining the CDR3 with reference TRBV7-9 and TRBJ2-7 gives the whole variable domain DTGVSQNPRHKITKRGQNVTFRCDPISEHNRLYWYRQTLGQGPEFLTYFQNEAQLEKSRLLSDRFSAERPKGSFSTLEIQRTEQGDSAMYLCASSRQESYEQYFGPGTRLTVT.